These T cell receptor beta chains were read from a single sample in a study of blood T cell repertoires in COVID-19. Sequenced by immunoSEQ multiplex PCR; TCRdb stores in-frame clones only, minus some. The profile shows about 140,000 clones, 75% to 90% of them singletons. Material for sequencing was peripheral blood. The receptor source for this set is a man aged 70 or older who had recovered from COVID-19. CDR3s include the opening cysteine and the closing phenylalanine or tryptophan. Each record gives: J gene, D gene, clone size, V gene, CDR3 DNA, CDR3 protein. D genes are given only for firm matches. The size entry is marked missing in some rows and otherwise reads once, few, many or a size class.

>TRBJ1-4|.|.|TRBV11-2
TGTGCCAGCAGTCGAACGACGACAGGAGTAAGGGAAAAACTGTTTTTT
CASSRTTTGVREKLFF
>TRBJ2-7|.|.|TRBV5-1
TGCGCCAGCAGGCTCCAGATCGACGGGACCTACGAGCAGTACTTC
CASRLQIDGTYEQYF
>TRBJ1-1|.|.|TRBV6-5
TGTGCCAGCAGTTCGCGGAGGCCGGAGATTGAAGCTTTCTTT
CASSSRRPEIEAFF
>TRBJ1-6|TRBD1|.|TRBV4-3
TGCGCCAGCAGCCAAGCCGGGACAGGGGGCGCGTCACCCCTCCACTTT
CASSQAGTGGASPLHF
>TRBJ2-5|TRBD2|once|TRBV7-2
TGTGCCAGCAGCTTAGCGTACGGTAGCGGGAGGGGTGAGACCCAGTACTTC
CASSLAYGSGRGETQYF
>TRBJ1-1|TRBD1|once|TRBV9
TGTGCCAGCAGCGGATTACAGGGGGGAGCTTTCTTT
CASSGLQGGAFF
>TRBJ2-7|.|.|TRBV5-5
TGTGCCAGCAGCGTCCCTCTTAGGGGTGCGTTCTCCTACGAGCAGTACTTC
CASSVPLRGAFSYEQYF
>TRBJ1-2|.|few|TRBV27
TGTGCCAGCAGTTTATCGCAGGTTGGCGGCTACACCTTC
CASSLSQVGGYTF
>TRBJ2-2|TRBD1|.|TRBV4-1
TGCGCCAGCAGCCAATCTGGGACAGGGGGCACCGGGGAGCTGTTTTTT
CASSQSGTGGTGELFF
>TRBJ1-1|.|few|TRBV30
TGTGCCTGGGGTCGTTCGGGGGGAGCTTTCTTT
CAWGRSGGAFF
>TRBJ1-5|.|.|TRBV18
TGTGCCAGCTCCCCGGACATTAGCAATCAGCCCCAGCATTTT
CASSPDISNQPQHF
>TRBJ2-7|TRBD1|.|TRBV7-2
TGTGCCAGCAGCTTAGACAGGGGTTCCTACGAGCAGTACTTC
CASSLDRGSYEQYF
>TRBJ2-7|TRBD2|few|TRBV5-1
TGCGCCAGCAGCTTGTACGGTAGAGGGGAGGGCGAGCAGTACTTC
CASSLYGRGEGEQYF
>TRBJ1-6|TRBD1|.|TRBV27
TGTGCCAGCACTGGACAGGGGGAAGGTTCACCCCTCCACTTT
CASTGQGEGSPLHF
>TRBJ2-1|.|few|TRBV7-3
TGTGCCAGCAGCTTAAGCGGAGGGGTCTACAATGAGCAGTTCTTC
CASSLSGGVYNEQFF
>TRBJ2-7|.|.|TRBV10-3
TGTGCCATCAGTGACGAGTTTCACTCCTACGAGCAGTACTTC
CAISDEFHSYEQYF
>TRBJ2-3|TRBD2|.|TRBV7-9
TGTGCCAGCAGCTTTATCCGGGAGGGCATAGATACGCAGTATTTT
CASSFIREGIDTQYF
>TRBJ2-2|.|.|TRBV10-1
TGCGCCAGCAGTGACCTGAGCACCGGGGAGCTGTTTTTT
CASSDLSTGELFF
>TRBJ2-3|TRBD2|.|TRBV5-1
TGCGCCAGCTACAGTACGGGAGGGTTCACAGATACGCAGTATTTT
CASYSTGGFTDTQYF
>TRBJ2-7|TRBD1|.|TRBV9
TGTGCCAGCAGCGCAGGCACAGGGGGCTTTTACGAGCAGTACTTC
CASSAGTGGFYEQYF
>TRBJ2-3|.|.|TRBV29-1
TGCAGCGCCCCCGTGACAACGGCAGATACGCAGTATTTT
CSAPVTTADTQYF
>TRBJ2-4|TRBD2|.|TRBV7-9
TGTGCCAGCAGCTCCGGTAGCGGGCTGGAGAACATTCAGTACTTC
CASSSGSGLENIQYF
>TRBJ1-1|TRBD1|.|TRBV6-5
TGTGCCAGCAAACCGACAGGGAGGGCTTTCTTT
CASKPTGRAFF
>TRBJ1-1|TRBD1|few|TRBV5-5
TGTGCCAGCAGCCCTCCTCCGGGACAGATGAACACTGAAGCTTTCTTT
CASSPPPGQMNTEAFF
>TRBJ2-1|.|.|TRBV6-5
TGTGCCAGCACTCACAGGGACTCCCGGGGGGATGAGCAGTTCTTC
CASTHRDSRGDEQFF
>TRBJ2-2|TRBD2|.|TRBV15
TGTGCCACCAGCGGGGGGACTAGCGGGAGCACCGGGGAGCTGTTTTTT
CATSGGTSGSTGELFF
>TRBJ2-7|.|.|TRBV27
TGTGCCAGCAGTTATACCGGGACACCGAGCAGCGAGCAGTACTTC
CASSYTGTPSSEQYF
>TRBJ2-7|TRBD2|few|TRBV5-1
TGCGCCAGCAGCGCGCAACCTCTAGCGGGCCCTGTCACCGAGCAGTACTTC
CASSAQPLAGPVTEQYF
>TRBJ2-7|TRBD2|.|TRBV7-2
TGTGCCAGCAGCTTGGAAGCGGGGCTGGGGGATGAGCAGTACTTC
CASSLEAGLGDEQYF
>TRBJ2-2|.|few|TRBV29-1
TGCAGCGTTGAAGATCGGGGTTTCGCCGGGGAGCTGTTTTTT
CSVEDRGFAGELFF
>TRBJ2-1|TRBD2|.|TRBV7-9
TGTGCCAGCAGCTTAAAACTAGCGGGGGATAATGAGCAGTTCTTC
CASSLKLAGDNEQFF
>TRBJ2-1|TRBD2|many|TRBV5-4
TGTGCCAGCAGCCCACTAGCGGGAGGGCCTGGTGCTGAGCAGTTCTTC
CASSPLAGGPGAEQFF
>TRBJ1-4|.|.|TRBV6-5
TGTGCCAGCAGTTACTCTAACAGGCTAAATGAAAAACTGTTTTTT
CASSYSNRLNEKLFF
>TRBJ2-3|TRBD2|.|TRBV5-6
TGTGCCAGCAGCCCGGACGCGGGAGGTGGAGATACGCAGTATTTT
CASSPDAGGGDTQYF
>TRBJ2-1|.|.|TRBV30
TGTGCCTGGATGTTTTCTGGAGGCAATGAGCAGTTCTTC
CAWMFSGGNEQFF
>TRBJ2-3|.|.|TRBV6-2/TRBV6-3
TGTGCCAGCAGTCCGCTCAGGGATACGCAGTATTTT
CASSPLRDTQYF
>TRBJ2-3|TRBD2|.|TRBV19
TGTGCCAGTAGTATCTCTGGACTAGCGGGAGGAACAGATACGCAGTATTTT
CASSISGLAGGTDTQYF
>TRBJ2-7|TRBD1|.|TRBV3-1/TRBV3-2
TGTGCCAGCAGCCTTCGATTGGACAGGCTTTACGAGCAGTACTTC
CASSLRLDRLYEQYF
>TRBJ2-1|TRBD1|.|TRBV19
TGTGCCAGTAGTATCACAGGGGGCTCCTACAATGAGCAGTTCTTC
CASSITGGSYNEQFF
>TRBJ2-3|.|.|TRBV15
TGTGCCACCAGCAGAGTGGGCGGGGGCACAGATACGCAGTATTTT
CATSRVGGGTDTQYF
>TRBJ2-7|TRBD2|.|TRBV20-1
TGCAGTGCTAGTCCGACTAGCGGGAAGCTCTACGAGCAGTACTTC
CSASPTSGKLYEQYF
>TRBJ2-1|TRBD2|.|TRBV7-2
TGTGCCAGCAGCCCCTACCGCGGGAGGGTCAATGAGCAGTTCTTC
CASSPYRGRVNEQFF
>TRBJ2-7|TRBD1|.|TRBV7-9
TGTGCCAGCAGCCCAAGGCGTCCGGGACAGGACTCCTACGAGCAGTACTTC
CASSPRRPGQDSYEQYF
>TRBJ2-4|TRBD2|.|TRBV4-1
TGCGCCAGCAGCCAAGGAGGGACTAGCGGGAGAAAAAACATTCAGTACTTC
CASSQGGTSGRKNIQYF
>TRBJ2-1|.|.|TRBV4-1
TGCGCCAGCAGCCAAGTGTCACAGGCCACCAATGAGCAGTTCTTC
CASSQVSQATNEQFF
>TRBJ2-5|.|.|TRBV6-1
TGTGCCAGCAGTGAAAAAGGGGTTGGGAGGGAGACCCAGTACTTC
CASSEKGVGRETQYF
>TRBJ2-3|TRBD2|.|TRBV29-1
TGCAGCGTTGGAACTAGCGGGAGCACAGATACGCAGTATTTT
CSVGTSGSTDTQYF
>TRBJ1-2|.|.|TRBV5-5
TGTGCCAGCAGCCCCCCTACAGGGACCTATGGCTACACCTTC
CASSPPTGTYGYTF
>TRBJ2-5|TRBD1|.|TRBV19
TGTGCCAGTAGTATGGGACAGCTTCAAGAGACCCAGTACTTC
CASSMGQLQETQYF
>TRBJ2-1|TRBD1|.|TRBV5-6
TGTGCCAGCAGCGGACAGGGTAGCGATGAGCAGTTCTTC
CASSGQGSDEQFF
>TRBJ2-3|.|.|TRBV18
TGTGCCAGCTCACCCTCCACAGATACGCAGTATTTT
CASSPSTDTQYF
>TRBJ2-1|TRBD2|once|TRBV7-3
TGTGCCAGCAGCTCACCCTCCGGAGCGGGGGGGTACAATGAGCAGTTCTTC
CASSSPSGAGGYNEQFF
>TRBJ1-1|.|few|TRBV4-1
TGCGCCAGCAGCCAAATCCGCCTGACAGGGAACACTGAAGCTTTCTTT
CASSQIRLTGNTEAFF
>TRBJ2-5|TRBD2|few|TRBV5-4
TGTGCCAGCAGCCCTAAAGGGACTAGCGAGTCGGAAGAGACCCAGTACTTC
CASSPKGTSESEETQYF
>TRBJ1-2|.|.|TRBV18
TGTGCCAGCTCACAGCGACAGGAACCCTATGGCTACACCTTC
CASSQRQEPYGYTF